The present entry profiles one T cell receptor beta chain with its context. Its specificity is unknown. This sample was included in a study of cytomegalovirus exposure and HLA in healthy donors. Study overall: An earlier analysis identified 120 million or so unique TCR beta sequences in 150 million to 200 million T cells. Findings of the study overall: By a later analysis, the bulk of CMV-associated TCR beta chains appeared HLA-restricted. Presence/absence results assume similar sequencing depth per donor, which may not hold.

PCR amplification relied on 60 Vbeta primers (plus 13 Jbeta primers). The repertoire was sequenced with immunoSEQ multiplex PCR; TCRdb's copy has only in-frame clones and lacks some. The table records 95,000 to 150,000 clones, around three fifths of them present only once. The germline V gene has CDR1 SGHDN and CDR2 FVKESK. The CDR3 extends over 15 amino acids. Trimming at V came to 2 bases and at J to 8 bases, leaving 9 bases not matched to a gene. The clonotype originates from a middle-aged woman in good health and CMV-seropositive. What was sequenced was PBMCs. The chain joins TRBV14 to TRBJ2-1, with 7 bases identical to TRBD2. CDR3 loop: CASSQWASGGYEQFF. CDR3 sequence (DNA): TGTGCCAGCAGCCAATGGGCTAGCGGTGGCTATGAGCAGTTCTTC.